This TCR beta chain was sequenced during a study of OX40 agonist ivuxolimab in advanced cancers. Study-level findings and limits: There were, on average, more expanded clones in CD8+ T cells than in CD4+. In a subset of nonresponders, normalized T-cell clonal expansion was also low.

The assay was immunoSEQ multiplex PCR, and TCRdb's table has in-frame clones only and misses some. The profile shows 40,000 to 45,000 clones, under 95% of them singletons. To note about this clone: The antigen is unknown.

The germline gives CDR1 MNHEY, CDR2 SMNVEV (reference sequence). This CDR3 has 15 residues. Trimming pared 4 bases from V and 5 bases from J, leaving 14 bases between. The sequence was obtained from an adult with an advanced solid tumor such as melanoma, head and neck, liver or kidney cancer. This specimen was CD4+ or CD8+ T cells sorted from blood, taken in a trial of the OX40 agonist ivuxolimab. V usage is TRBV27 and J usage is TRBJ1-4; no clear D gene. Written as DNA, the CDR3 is TGTGCCAGCAGTTCCCTGGTCGGGGTAAATGAAAAACTGTTTTTT. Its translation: CASSSLVGVNEKLFF.